This passage covers 27 T cell receptor beta chains from one sample sequenced in a study of blood T cell repertoires in COVID-19. Only in-frame clones appear in the TCRdb table, and some are missing; sequencing was by immunoSEQ multiplex PCR. The sample lists 110,000 to 150,000 clones; 85% to 90% were seen once. The material sequenced was peripheral blood. These receptors were obtained from a woman in her fifties or sixties with active COVID-19.

The count of this clone is one. The chain combines TRBV28 with TRBJ2-1, with 8 bases identical to TRBD1. CDR1 is MDHEN, CDR2 SYDVKM, per germline. This CDR3 contains 15 residues. V was pared by 6 bases and J by 9 bases, with 13 bases of the junction left unmatched. DNA of the CDR3: TGTGCCAGCAGCAAGGGCATGACAGGGGTTGGTGAGCAGTTCTTC. Residues: CASSKGMTGVGEQFF.

The rearrangement joins TRBV5-8 to TRBJ2-1; a weak D match, TRBD1 (6 bases). The ends were cut back, 5 bases at V and 5 bases at J, with 14 bases in the middle. Germline V lookup: CDR1 SGHTS, CDR2 YDEGEE. The CDR3 totals 14 residues. The CDR3 bases are TGTGCCAGCAGGGCCCAGGGGTGGAACAATGAGCAGTTCTTC. It codes for CASRAQGWNNEQFF.

The chain couples TRBV10-2 to TRBJ2-1; tentative D call: TRBD2 (6 bases). From germline, CDR1 is WSHSY and CDR2 SAAADI. Trimming pared 8 bases from V and 4 bases from J, leaving 9 bases between. CDR3 length: 12 amino acids. The DNA of the CDR3 is TGCGCCAGCCGTCTAGCGTACAATGAGCAGTTCTTC. It specifies CASRLAYNEQFF.

This chain joins TRBV15 and TRBJ2-3; TRBD2 matches 13 bases. The germline gives CDR1 LNHNV, CDR2 YYDKDF (reference sequence). There are 20 residues in the CDR3. Losses at the gene ends were 0 bases for V and 5 bases for J; bases not matched to a gene: 14. CDR3 sequence reads: CATSREAGLAGRLGGDTQYF. In nucleotides, the CDR3 is TGTGCCACCAGCAGAGAGGCGGGACTAGCGGGAAGATTGGGGGGAGATACGCAGTATTTT.

Concerning this clone itself: At one end, the junction sequence differs from germline, possibly due to a read error. J is TRBJ1-1 and V is TRBV6-2 or TRBV6-3; D not resolved. This CDR3 has 13 residues. Germline-derived CDR1 and CDR2 are MNHEY and SVGEGT. CDR3 amino acids: CASSLQLNAEAFF. CDR3 bases: TGTGCCAGCAGTCTACAGCTGAACGCTGAAGCTTTCTTT.

The V and J genes are TRBV4-3 and TRBJ2-7, with D possibly TRBD1 on 6 matching bases. V shed 1 base and J shed 2 bases, with 15 bases lying between them. The CDR3 is 16 residues long. Germline V gene sequence: CDR1 LGHNA, CDR2 YSLEER. The DNA for the CDR3 is TGCGCCAGCAGCCAAGGTGGACAGCCGGCAACCTACGAGCAGTACTTC. Translation: CASSQGGQPATYEQYF.

The chain employs TRBV9 and TRBJ2-7, with D uncertain. Trimming took 4 bases from V and 2 from J, leaving 13 bases between them. Germline-derived CDR1 and CDR2 are SGDLS and YYNGEE. The CDR3 is 14 residues long. For the CDR3, the DNA is TGTGCCAGCAGCCCCTCCCCTACGACCTACGAGCAGTACTTC. This encodes CASSPSPTTYEQYF.

The chain links TRBV27 to TRBJ2-1, with 13 bases fitting TRBD2. The CDR3 covers 15 residues. The ends lost 4 bases at V and 7 bases at J; junction bases unmatched: 4. Germline CDR1 reads MNHEY; CDR2 reads SMNVEV (reference sequence). CDR3 coding DNA: TGTGCCAGCAGTTCGGGACTAGCGGGGTTTAATGAGCAGTTCTTC. Amino acids: CASSSGLAGFNEQFF.

The CDR3 region is CASSSLGSGGYNEQFF. CDR3 in DNA: TGTGCCAGCAGCTCCCTGGGGAGCGGGGGCTACAATGAGCAGTTCTTC. J is TRBJ2-1 and V is TRBV7-9, with 8 bases aligning to TRBD2. Looked up from germline, CDR1 is SEHNR and CDR2 is FQNEAQ (reference sequence). This CDR3 spans 16 amino acids. Unmatched junction bases numbered 8, after V lost 4 bases and J lost 3 bases. Drawing the rest from reference TRBV7-9 and TRBJ2-1, the complete variable domain is DTGVSQNPRHKITKRGQNVTFRCDPISEHNRLYWYRQTLGQGPEFLTYFQNEAQLEKSRLLSDRFSAERPKGSFSTLEIQRTEQGDSAMYLCASSSLGSGGYNEQFFGPGTRLTVL.

The rearrangement uses TRBV7-2 and TRBJ2-3, with 11 bases identical to TRBD2. With V trimmed by 4 bases and J by 6 bases, 9 bases remained unmatched. This CDR3 has 16 residues. Germline loops: CDR1 SGHTA, CDR2 FQGNSA. CDR3 region: CASSSSTTSGEDTQYF. The CDR3 nucleotides are TGTGCCAGCAGCTCTTCGACGACTAGCGGGGAGGATACGCAGTATTTT.

This clone was seen only once. The sample holds other DNA sequences that translate to the same CDR3. The chain joins TRBV27 to TRBJ2-2; 9 bases line up with TRBD2. The CDR3 is made up of 16 amino acids. The V gene's germline CDR1 is MNHEY and CDR2 SMNVEV (reference sequence). With 3 bases clipped from V and 0 bases from J, the junction kept 2 bases outside the gene matches. The CDR3 sequence: CASSLPSGTNTGELFF. CDR3 coding DNA: TGTGCCAGCAGTTTGCCTAGCGGGACGAACACCGGGGAGCTGTTTTTT.

The chain has TRBV30 and TRBJ2-5; 11 bases map to TRBD2. The V gene's germline CDR1 is GTSNPN and CDR2 SVGIG (reference sequence). Trimming removed 2 bases from V and 3 bases from J; junction bases left unmatched: 14. The CDR3 is 18 residues long. CDR3 in amino acids: CAWSQQSPASGGKETQYF. CDR3 sequence (DNA): TGTGCCTGGAGTCAACAAAGTCCGGCTAGCGGGGGGAAAGAGACCCAGTACTTC.

This chain joins TRBV27 and TRBJ1-6; tentative D call: TRBD1 (5 bases). V was cut by 2 bases and J by 10 bases, with 12 bases left in between. Germline V gives CDR1 MNHEY, CDR2 SMNVEV (reference sequence). CDR3 length: 14 residues. CDR3 sequence: CASSLSGEGSPLHF. DNA of the CDR3: TGTGCCAGCAGTTTAAGCGGGGAGGGGTCACCCCTCCACTTT.

The rearrangement links TRBV19 to TRBJ1-5; D perhaps matches TRBD1 (5 bases). The CDR3 runs 13 residues. Trimming stripped 8 bases from V and 4 bases from J, with 12 bases between. Germline CDR1 and CDR2: LNHDA and SQIVND (reference sequence). The CDR3 is CASRQDTNQPQHF. As DNA, the CDR3 is TGTGCCAGTCGTCAGGACACGAATCAGCCCCAGCATTTT.

This chain joins TRBV9 and TRBJ2-2; D is possibly TRBD2 (6 bases). CDR3 length: 14 amino acids. Germline V CDR1 and CDR2: SGDLS, YYNGEE. Trimming removed 6 bases from V and 3 bases from J, with 12 bases in between. The DNA for the CDR3 is TGTGCCAGCATGGGGGGAGGTTACACCGGGGAGCTGTTTTTT. Translation: CASMGGGYTGELFF.

This clone was counted only a few times. J is TRBJ2-7 and V is TRBV28, with D maybe TRBD1 (6 bases). V was clipped by 5 bases and J by 5 bases, with 13 bases between them. CDR3 length: 13 residues. Germline V gives CDR1 MDHEN, CDR2 SYDVKM. The CDR3 reads CASSNVQGNEQYF. In DNA form, the CDR3 reads TGTGCCAGCAGTAACGTACAGGGTAACGAGCAGTACTTC.

This chain links TRBV6-6 with TRBJ2-1, with 14 bases aligning to TRBD2. CDR1 and CDR2 from the germline V gene are MNHNY and SVGAGI (reference sequence). This CDR3 spans 15 amino acids. The ends lost 6 bases at V and 6 bases at J; junction bases unmatched: 4. DNA of the CDR3: TGTGCCAGCAGGGAAGGGACTAGCGGGAGCAATGAGCAGTTCTTC. It encodes CASREGTSGSNEQFF.

The rearrangement joins TRBV3-1 (or the pseudogene TRBV3-2) to TRBJ2-1; 11 positions match TRBD2. V lost 0 bases, J lost 7 bases, and 20 bases stayed unmatched. Germline V gene data show CDR1 as LGHDT and CDR2 as YNNKEL (reference sequence). This CDR3 is built from 21 residues. DNA for the CDR3: TGTGCCAGCAGCCAAGACTTAGGGTTAGCGGGAGGGCCCCCAATTTTTAATGAGCAGTTCTTC. This gives the protein CASSQDLGLAGGPPIFNEQFF.

The chain employs TRBV7-2 and TRBJ1-2; 8 bases map to TRBD1. V lost 5 bases, J lost 8 bases, and 10 bases stayed unmatched. Germline-derived CDR1 and CDR2 are SGHTA and FQGNSA. The CDR3 loop spans 14 amino acids. This CDR3 is CASSPGTGGRGYTF. In DNA form, the CDR3 reads TGTGCCAGCAGCCCCGGGACAGGTGGTCGAGGCTACACCTTC.

The chain uses TRBV7-2 and TRBJ1-2; TRBD1 aligns across 9 bases. CDR3 size: 16 residues. Germline values: CDR1 SGHTA, CDR2 FQGNSA. V trimming: 5 bases; J trimming: 4 bases; junction bases outside the gene matches: 11. The CDR3 loop reads CASSMSGTGYSYGYTF. The CDR3 bases are TGTGCCAGCAGCATGTCCGGGACAGGGTATAGCTATGGCTACACCTTC. The full variable domain, its missing parts supplied by reference TRBV7-2 and TRBJ1-2, is GAGVSQSPSNKVTEKGKDVELRCDPISGHTALYWYRQSLGQGLEFLIYFQGNSAPDKSGLPSDRFSAERTGGSVSTLTIQRTQQEDSAVYLCASSMSGTGYSYGYTFGSGTRLTVV.

The V call is TRBV9, the J call TRBJ1-5; 7 bases are a match to TRBD1. This CDR3 has 15 residues. Germline-derived CDR1 and CDR2 are SGDLS and YYNGEE. V lost 4 bases to trimming and J lost 1 base; unmatched junction nucleotides: 5. The CDR3 DNA reads as TGTGCCAGCAGCTACACAGGGGACAGCAATCAGCCCCAGCATTTT. Protein: CASSYTGDSNQPQHF.

The chain has TRBV29-1 and TRBJ1-4; tentatively, D is TRBD1 (6 bases). Germline V gene sequence: CDR1 SQVTM, CDR2 ANQGSEA. V shed 7 bases and J shed 4 bases, with 16 bases lying between them. The CDR3 has 14 amino acids. CDR3 sequence: CSAVTGGLNEKLFF. The CDR3 bases are TGCAGCGCCGTGACCGGGGGGCTTAATGAAAAACTGTTTTTT.

The chain uses TRBV10-3 and TRBJ2-2; a weak D match, TRBD1 (6 bases). Germline-derived CDR1 and CDR2 are ENHRY and SYGVKD. The length of the CDR3 is 14 residues. V gave up 4 bases and J gave up 7 bases, with 13 bases separating them. The CDR3 DNA sequence: TGTGCCATCAGTGTTCGGACAGTAGACGGGGAGCTGTTTTTT. Its translation is CAISVRTVDGELFF.

The V gene is TRBV7-2, the J gene TRBJ2-7, with TRBD2 matching 9 bases. The J segment lost 12 bases and the V segment lost 1 base, leaving 1 base of the junction unmatched. The length of the CDR3 is 11 residues. Germline loops: CDR1 SGHTA, CDR2 FQGNSA. The CDR3 spells CASSLVAGVYF. CDR3 coding DNA: TGTGCCAGCAGCTTAGTAGCGGGGGTGTACTTC.

As for this clone: One junction end does not reproduce the germline sequence, and a read error may be involved. The rearrangement links TRBV3-1 (or the pseudogene TRBV3-2) to TRBJ1-1; D is possibly TRBD1 (5 bases). Germline V gives CDR1 LGHDT, CDR2 YNNKEL (reference sequence). The CDR3 runs to 11 residues. The CDR3 sequence: CASSQDTRVIF. The CDR3 nucleotides read TGTGCCAGCAGCCAAGATACCAGGGTTATCTTT.

This chain joins TRBV5-1 and TRBJ2-1; TRBD2 is a possible D gene (7 bases). CDR3 length: 17 amino acids. V lost 0 bases and J 0 bases, leaving 13 bases between the germline ends. The germline CDR1 and CDR2 sequences are SGHRS and YFSETQ. The CDR3 DNA reads as TGCGCCAGCAGCTTGGAGGGGGGGAGAGCCTCCTACAATGAGCAGTTCTTC. It encodes CASSLEGGRASYNEQFF.

The chain combines TRBV5-5 with TRBJ1-2; 8 nucleotides align to TRBD1. V shed 2 bases and J 6 bases; nucleotides not matched to a gene: 12. This CDR3 is 16 amino acids long. Germline CDR1 SGHKS, CDR2 YYEKEE (reference sequence). CDR3 region: CASSFGTGDTRDGYTF. CDR3 bases: TGTGCCAGCAGCTTTGGGACAGGCGATACGAGGGATGGCTACACCTTC.